This TCR beta chain was documented in a study of T cells in Graves' hyperthyroidism and ophthalmopathy. Regarding the study as a whole: Ophthalmopathy was model-predicted a median about 7.1 months pre-onset.

Those patients with uncontrolled infection, other autoimmune disease, pregnancy or lactation were excluded. The TCR beta CDR3 regions underwent amplification using RNA transcripts as the source. A set of HTBI primers served as the primers for a first-round RT-PCR of the TCR CDR3. A single record per CDR3 protein comes from TCRdb applying MiXCR to the multiplex PCR reads. Here the sample spans 600,000 to 850,000 distinct CDR3 sequences, around 19% being singletons. Concerning this clonotype: Its antigen is undetermined.

This receptor was identified in a woman between 50 and 59 years old with Graves' hyperthyroidism that later progressed to Graves' ophthalmopathy. What was sequenced was blood.

The CDR3 is CASSFEGANSYGYTF. CDR3 DNA: TGCGCCAGCAGCTTCGAAGGTGCCAACAGCTATGGCTACACCTTC. The chain combines TRBV5-1 with TRBJ1-2; D uncertain. Germline values: CDR1 SGHRS, CDR2 YFSETQ. Between the trimmed V and J ends, which lost 2 bases and 4 bases, there was a span of 15 bases. CDR3 length equals 15 residues.